The 12 T cell receptor beta chains reported below all come from one sample, sequenced in a study of blood T cell repertoires in COVID-19. Measured with immunoSEQ multiplex PCR; TCRdb has only the in-frame clones, and not every one. The data contain 120,000 to 150,000 clones, roughly 84% of them singletons. Sequenced sample: peripheral blood. The receptors here all came from a human donor in a cohort sampled during active COVID-19.

For the CDR3, the DNA is TGTGCCACCAGCAAGACAGGGTTTAACTATGGCTACACCTTC. Protein sequence: CATSKTGFNYGYTF. The gene calls are TRBV15 and TRBJ1-2; 7 nucleotides match TRBD1. The CDR3 loop spans 14 amino acids. Germline V lookup: CDR1 LNHNV, CDR2 YYDKDF (reference sequence). The V segment lost 4 bases and the J segment 1 base; nucleotides outside the gene matches: 3.

The chain has TRBV2 and TRBJ2-5, with D perhaps matching TRBD2 (6 bases). Germline V lookup: CDR1 SNHLY, CDR2 FYNNEI. Between the trimmed V and J ends, which lost 7 bases and 10 bases, there was a span of 13 bases. This CDR3 has 11 amino acids. CDR3 in DNA: TGTGCCAGCACCCTGACGCGGGACCAGTACTTC. It is translated as CASTLTRDQYF.

The CDR3 loop is CASSLGQGWDEQFF. CDR3 bases: TGCGCCAGCAGCTTAGGACAGGGGTGGGATGAGCAGTTCTTC. The rearrangement uses TRBV5-1 and TRBJ2-1; 9 bases fit TRBD1. Germline V gene sequence: CDR1 SGHRS, CDR2 YFSETQ. J lost 8 bases, V lost 2 bases, and 5 bases had no gene match. This CDR3 has 14 amino acids.

The chain recombines TRBV19 with TRBJ1-1, with 7 bases aligning to TRBD1. The CDR3 extends over 15 amino acids. The J segment lost 1 base and the V segment lost 6 bases, leaving 8 bases of the junction unmatched. Germline CDR1 is LNHDA and CDR2 is SQIVND (reference sequence). The DNA of the CDR3 is TGTGCCAGTAGCCCGCGGGACAGTCGGAACACTGAAGCTTTCTTT. Translated, it gives CASSPRDSRNTEAFF.

This clone was detected only a few times. The chain is built from TRBV10-1 and TRBJ1-3, with D possibly matching TRBD1 (5 bases). The V and J ends lost 7 bases and 4 bases respectively, with 17 bases between them. The germline V gene encodes CDR1 WNHNN and CDR2 SYGVQD (reference sequence). CDR3 size: 15 residues. The CDR3 DNA reads as TGCGCCAGCACCGAAGGGGCCGGGAGAGGAAACACCATATATTTT. Protein: CASTEGAGRGNTIYF.

The chain joins TRBV6-6 to TRBJ2-7; 10 nucleotides match TRBD1. Losses at the gene ends were 6 bases for V and 1 base for J; bases not matched to a gene: 9. There are 16 residues in the CDR3. Germline lookup yields CDR1 MNHNY and CDR2 SVGAGI (reference sequence). CDR3 loop: CASSIRDRGLSYEQYF. CDR3 in DNA: TGTGCCAGCAGCATACGAGACAGGGGGCTTTCCTACGAGCAGTACTTC.

CDR3 region: CASSVATCVVANEKLFF. The CDR3 DNA reads as TGTGCCAGCAGCGTAGCTACGTGTGTCGTAGCTAATGAAAAACTGTTTTTT. V gene TRBV9 combines with J gene TRBJ1-4; D call uncertain. This CDR3 is built from 17 residues. Trimming left V 0 bases short and J 3 bases short, with 15 bases between. CDR1 SGDLS and CDR2 YYNGEE come from the germline V gene.

The genes are TRBV27 and TRBJ1-4, with D possibly matching TRBD1 (5 bases). The CDR3 consists of 14 residues. Germline CDR1 MNHEY, CDR2 SMNVEV (reference sequence). V lost 6 bases and J lost 5, with 13 bases in between. The CDR3 DNA is TGTGCCAGCAGGAGGGCGGGGGTGAATGAAAAACTGTTTTTT. It encodes CASRRAGVNEKLFF.

The chain employs TRBV5-1 and TRBJ2-5, with 10 bases fitting TRBD2. Trimming at V came to 3 bases and at J to 4 bases, leaving 6 bases not matched to a gene. Germline loops: CDR1 SGHRS, CDR2 YFSETQ. This CDR3 comprises 15 residues. The CDR3 reads CASSSSLAGVETQYF. The DNA for the CDR3 is TGCGCCAGCAGCTCGTCGCTAGCGGGGGTAGAGACCCAGTACTTC.

This sequence joins TRBV6-6 and TRBJ2-1, with D tentatively TRBD1 (5 bases). The CDR3 loop spans 13 amino acids. Trimming took 4 bases from V and 9 from J, leaving 13 bases between them. Germline V lookup: CDR1 MNHNY, CDR2 SVGAGI (reference sequence). The chain's CDR3 is CASSSSRASEQFF. CDR3 bases: TGTGCCAGCAGTTCCTCCAGGGCTAGTGAGCAGTTCTTC.

This chain joins TRBV6-1 and TRBJ2-7, with D perhaps matching TRBD1 (6 bases). The V gene lost 1 base and the J gene lost 3 bases, with 19 bases spanning the gap. Germline V gives CDR1 MNHNS, CDR2 SASEGT. This CDR3 has 17 residues. CDR3 residues: CASSEVLGALTVYEQYF. CDR3 nucleotides: TGTGCCAGCAGTGAAGTTCTGGGGGCGCTAACTGTCTACGAGCAGTACTTC.

V and J are TRBV6-5 and TRBJ1-5, with D perhaps TRBD1 (5 bases). Germline assignment: CDR1 MNHEY and CDR2 SVGAGI. Trimming shortened V by 7 bases and J by 6 bases, and 13 bases separated the two germline ends. There are 13 residues in the CDR3. The CDR3 protein is CASTGQGGQPQHF. CDR3 nucleotide sequence: TGTGCCAGCACGGGGCAGGGAGGTCAGCCCCAGCATTTT.